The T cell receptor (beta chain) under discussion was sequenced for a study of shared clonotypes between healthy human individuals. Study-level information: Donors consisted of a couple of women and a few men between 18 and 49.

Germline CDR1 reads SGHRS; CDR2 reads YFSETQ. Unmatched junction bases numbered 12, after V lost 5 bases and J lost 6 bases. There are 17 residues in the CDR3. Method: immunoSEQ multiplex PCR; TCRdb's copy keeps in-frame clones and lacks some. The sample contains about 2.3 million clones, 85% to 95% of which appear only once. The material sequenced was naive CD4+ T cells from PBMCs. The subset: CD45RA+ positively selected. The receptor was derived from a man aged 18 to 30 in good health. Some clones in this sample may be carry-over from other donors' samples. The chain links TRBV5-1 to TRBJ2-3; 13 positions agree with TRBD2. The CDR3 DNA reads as TGCGCCAGCAGGCCTTCCCGGACTAGCGGGAGCATGGATACGCAGTATTTT. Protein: CASRPSRTSGSMDTQYF.